This T cell receptor (beta chain) was identified during a study of blood T cells in healthy people across ages. Whole-study findings and limits: It was the long-lived donors that had more naive CD4+ cells and higher diversity than aged donors.

Primers used in a second PCR of roughly 6 to 11 cycles were a sample-barcoded 5' primer and a J-beta primer mix. Each cDNA molecule, via a template-switch adaptor with 12 random nucleotides, was tagged. TCRdb used MiXCR to reprocess the 5' RACE reads, holding one entry per CDR3 protein. The sample includes 1,500,000 or so distinct CDR3 sequences, around 40% of them seen just once. The germline CDR1 and CDR2 sequences are DFQATT and SNEGSKA (reference sequence). The CDR3 consists of 10 residues. A word on this clonotype: The target antigen is unknown.

This rearrangement joins TRBV20-1 to TRBJ1-2, with D possibly being TRBD1 (5 bases). Sequences were obtained from blood. The receptor's source is a woman aged 18-30 years in good health. Here the CDR3 reads CRKGFYGYTF. Written as DNA, the CDR3 is TGCAGAAAGGGGTTCTATGGCTACACCTTC.